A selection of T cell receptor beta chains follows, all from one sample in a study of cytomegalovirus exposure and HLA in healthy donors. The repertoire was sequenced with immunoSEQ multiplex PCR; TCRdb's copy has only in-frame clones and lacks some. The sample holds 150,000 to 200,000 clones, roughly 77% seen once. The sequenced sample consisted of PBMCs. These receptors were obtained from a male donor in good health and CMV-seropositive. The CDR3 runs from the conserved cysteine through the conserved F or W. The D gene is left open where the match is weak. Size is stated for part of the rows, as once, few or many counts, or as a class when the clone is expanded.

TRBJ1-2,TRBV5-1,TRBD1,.,TGCGCCAGCAGCTCACCCGACAGGGGTGGCTATGGCTACACCTTC,CASSSPDRGGYGYTF
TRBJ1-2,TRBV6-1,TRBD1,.,TGTGCCAGCAGTGAAGGGCAGGGGGCGTTTGATGGCTACACCTTC,CASSEGQGAFDGYTF
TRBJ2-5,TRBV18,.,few,TGTGCCAGCTCACCGGACTACCAGTCCAGAGAGACCCAGTACTTC,CASSPDYQSRETQYF
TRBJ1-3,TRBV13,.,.,TGTGCCAGCAGCCCAGGGCAGGCTTACATCTCTGGAAACACCATATATTTT,CASSPGQAYISGNTIYF
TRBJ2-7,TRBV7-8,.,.,TGTGCCAGCAGCTTAGCCCGGAGCTCCTACGAGCAGTACTTC,CASSLARSSYEQYF
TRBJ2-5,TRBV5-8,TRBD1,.,TGTGCCAGCAGGGGACAGGGGGAGGAGACCCAGTACTTC,CASRGQGEETQYF
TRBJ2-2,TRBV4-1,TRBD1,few,TGCGCCAGCAGCCAGCGTTCTTCGACAGGGGGCCCCGGGGAGCTGTTTTTT,CASSQRSSTGGPGELFF
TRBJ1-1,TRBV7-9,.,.,TGTGCCAGCAGCTCACTTGGGCCGAAGAACACTGAAGCTTTCTTT,CASSSLGPKNTEAFF
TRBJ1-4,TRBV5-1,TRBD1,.,TGCGCCAGCACGAAAGGGGTACAGGGGCCCGGAACTAATGAAAAACTGTTTTTT,CASTKGVQGPGTNEKLFF
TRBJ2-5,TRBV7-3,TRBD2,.,TGTGCCAGCAGCTCGGGACTAGCGGGTTCGGAGCAGTACTTC,CASSSGLAGSEQYF